The TCR beta chain under discussion was sequenced for a study of T cell repertoires in cytomegalovirus infection. The V gene's germline CDR1 is SGHVT and CDR2 SQSDAQ. This CDR3 comprises 15 residues. V lost 1 base and J lost 0, with 8 bases in between. Study results and caveats: HLA-C-restricted, CMV-specific TCR beta clonotypes were dominant ex vivo.

To note about this clonotype: Antigen specificity is unknown.

One entry per CDR3 protein, called by TCRdb with MiXCR from the reads. The sample lists more than 45,000 distinct CDR3 sequences; roughly 34% were seen once. The origin of this receptor is a human donor in good health (CMV status not recorded). Some clones in this sample may be carry-over from other donors' samples. This sequence joins TRBV7-4 and TRBJ2-3, with D hard to call. Sequences were obtained from PBMCs, sequenced either directly or after in vitro stimulation (not recorded which). This CDR3 reads CASSLGFTSTDTQYF. The CDR3 region has the DNA TGTGCCAGCAGCTTAGGGTTTACTAGCACAGATACGCAGTATTTT.